This TCR beta chain stems from a study of OX40 agonist ivuxolimab in advanced cancers. Turning to the study itself: It was ivuxolimab, an agonistic anti-OX40 (CD134) antibody, that patients were treated with. Hepatocellular carcinoma, melanoma, renal cell or head and neck cancer affected the dose-escalation patients. Of the patients, three showed partial responses, one with hepatocellular carcinoma and two with cutaneous melanoma.

Study-level findings and limits: The authors also found low normalized T-cell clonal expansion in some nonresponders.

This CDR3 is built from 12 residues. The ends were cut back, 2 bases at V and 9 bases at J, with 9 bases in the middle. Germline CDR1 SGHDT, CDR2 YYEEEE. Profiling relied on immunoSEQ multiplex PCR, and the TCRdb table lists in-frame clones only, not all of them. This sample has approximately 71,000 clones, with roughly 93% found just once. Concerning this clone: Its cognate antigen is unknown.

This TCR was sampled from an adult with an advanced solid tumor such as melanoma, head and neck, liver or kidney cancer. The rearrangement links TRBV5-6 to TRBJ2-1; D unclear. This specimen was CD4+ or CD8+ T cells sorted from blood, taken in a trial of the OX40 agonist ivuxolimab. CDR3: CASSLREGEQFF. The CDR3 region has the DNA TGTGCCAGCAGCTTAAGGGAAGGTGAGCAGTTCTTC.